Each of the 16 T cell receptor beta chains below was sequenced from the same sample in a study of beta chain features in type 1 diabetes. Their target antigens are unknown. As every portion of the isolated RNA was reverse transcribed, the sequencing read expressed TCRB transcripts. Here immunoSEQ multiplex PCR was the method, and the copy in TCRdb shows in-frame clones only, minus some. In the table there are about 250,000 clones, about a tenth of which are singletons. Points from the study as a whole: Moderate yet significant TCRB CDR3 shortening was seen in Type 1 diabetes patients in all four CD4+ subsets.

The sequenced sample consisted of naive CD4+ T cells from blood. The receptors were gathered from a man aged 25 to 40 with type 1 diabetes.

The table lists this clone with a few counts. Other DNA sequences in the same sample also yield this CDR3. V and J are TRBV6-5 and TRBJ1-5, with TRBD1 matching 7 bases. Germline trimming cut 5 bases from V and 2 bases from J; bases unmatched to any gene: 3. The CDR3 has 14 amino acids. Germline V gives CDR1 MNHEY, CDR2 SVGAGI. The CDR3 bases are TGTGCCAGCAGTCCCGGGACAGGCAATCAGCCCCAGCATTTT. Translation gives CASSPGTGNQPQHF.

This clone came up a few times. The chain carries TRBV14 and TRBJ2-2; D gene uncertain. CDR1 SGHDN and CDR2 FVKESK come from the germline V gene. V was clipped by 4 bases and J by 3 bases, with 12 bases between them. The CDR3 is 15 residues long. The CDR3 DNA is TGTGCCAGCAGCCTACAACAGAGAGACACCGGGGAGCTGTTTTTT. This translates into CASSLQQRDTGELFF.

This clone was seen only a few times. This chain links TRBV11-2 with TRBJ2-4; D is unresolved. Germline V gene sequence: CDR1 SGHAT, CDR2 FQNNGV. V was clipped by 3 bases and J by 9 bases, with 9 bases between them. This CDR3 comprises 12 residues. The CDR3 reads CASSFLDSIQYF. The CDR3 DNA reads as TGTGCCAGCAGCTTCCTCGACTCCATTCAGTACTTC.

This clone was recorded a few times. The rearrangement joins TRBV9 to TRBJ2-7, with D possibly matching TRBD1 (5 bases). V lost 7 bases and J 0 bases, leaving 11 bases between the germline ends. This CDR3 has 13 residues. Germline V gene data show CDR1 as SGDLS and CDR2 as YYNGEE. CDR3 coding DNA: TGTGCCAGCTCAGGGAAGAGCTCCTACGAGCAGTACTTC. Encoded protein: CASSGKSSYEQYF.

The gene calls are TRBV29-1 and TRBJ1-1; D gene unclear. V shed 2 bases and J shed 6 bases, with 10 bases lying between them. CDR1 and CDR2 (germline): SQVTM, ANQGSEA. The CDR3 spans 12 residues. CDR3 loop: CSVEPEWAEAFF. The CDR3 DNA is TGCAGCGTTGAACCGGAGTGGGCTGAAGCTTTCTTT.

The rearrangement links TRBV28 to TRBJ2-7; TRBD1 is a possible D gene (6 bases). Looked up from germline, CDR1 is MDHEN and CDR2 is SYDVKM. This CDR3 region has 12 residues. Between the trimmed V and J ends, which lost 1 base and 7 bases, there was a span of 8 bases. The CDR3 DNA sequence: TGTGCCAGCAGTTTATTAGACAGGGAGCAGTACTTC. Translated: CASSLLDREQYF. Full variable domain (outside the CDR3, taken from reference TRBV28 and TRBJ2-7): DVKVTQSSRYLVKRTGEKVFLECVQDMDHENMFWYRQDPGLGLRLIYFSYDVKMKEKGDIPEGYSVSREKKERFSLILESASTNQTSMYLCASSLLDREQYFGPGTRLTVT.

This clone was seen a handful of times. This chain links TRBV28 with TRBJ2-3, with D maybe TRBD2 (6 bases). The CDR3 runs 16 residues. The V and J ends lost 5 bases and 1 base respectively, with 16 bases between them. Germline CDR1 MDHEN, CDR2 SYDVKM. This CDR3 is CASSLQRWGGTDTQYF. DNA for the CDR3: TGTGCCAGCAGTCTTCAAAGGTGGGGGGGCACAGATACGCAGTATTTT.

This clone came up a few times. The DNA for the CDR3 is TGCGCCAGCAGCCAAGATCGGGGAAGCCACCAGCCCCAGCATTTT. Protein sequence: CASSQDRGSHQPQHF. The chain employs TRBV4-3 and TRBJ1-5; D not certain. Germline V CDR1 and CDR2: LGHNA, YSLEER. CDR3 length: 15 amino acids. Trimming pared 0 bases from V and 7 bases from J, leaving 13 bases between.

J is TRBJ2-3 and V is TRBV19; 8 bases agree with TRBD1. Trimming cost V 9 bases and J 6 bases; bases outside gene matches: 2. Germline lookup yields CDR1 LNHDA and CDR2 SQIVND (reference sequence). CDR3 length: 11 amino acids. CDR3 DNA: TGTGCCAGCAGGGGGCCGGATACGCAGTATTTT. Translating it yields CASRGPDTQYF.

This clone was detected only a few times. V usage is TRBV9 and J usage is TRBJ2-3; D is possibly TRBD2 (5 bases). Germline V gives CDR1 SGDLS, CDR2 YYNGEE. This CDR3 contains 15 residues. V lost 0 bases and J lost 5, with 13 bases in between. This CDR3 reads CASSVDRGLGDTQYF. In DNA form, the CDR3 reads TGTGCCAGCAGCGTAGACCGAGGGTTGGGAGATACGCAGTATTTT.

CDR3 amino acids: CASSLHLLRVNTEAFF. For the CDR3, the DNA is TGTGCCAGCAGCCTCCACTTGCTGAGGGTGAACACTGAAGCTTTCTTT. J is TRBJ1-1 and V is TRBV7-2; D is undetermined. Germline V CDR1 and CDR2: SGHTA, FQGNSA. Trimming took off 5 bases at V and 0 bases at J, with 16 bases between the two ends. The CDR3 loop spans 16 amino acids.

This chain joins TRBV19 and TRBJ1-1, with a possible D match to TRBD1 (5 bases). V was pared by 8 bases and J by 10 bases, with 20 bases between. The CDR3 sequence is 13 residues long. In germline, CDR1 is LNHDA, CDR2 SQIVND (reference sequence). The CDR3 protein is CASADDSSTGAFF. DNA for the CDR3: TGTGCCAGTGCCGATGACAGCAGTACGGGAGCTTTCTTT.

This clone showed up just a few times. This same CDR3 is encoded by further DNA sequences in the sample. The chain's CDR3 is CASSRSGGTDTQYF. The DNA of the CDR3 is TGTGCCAGCAGCCGAAGCGGGGGTACAGATACGCAGTATTTT. This rearrangement joins TRBV7-9 to TRBJ2-3; 8 bases agree with TRBD2. Germline V gene data show CDR1 as SEHNR and CDR2 as FQNEAQ (reference sequence). V dropped 5 bases and J dropped 3; count of bases not matched to a gene: 4. This CDR3 is 14 amino acids long.

This clone was found a few times. The chain carries TRBV6-1 and TRBJ2-3; 8 positions match TRBD2. This CDR3 region has 14 residues. V shed 6 bases and J 3 bases; nucleotides not matched to a gene: 5. CDR1 is MNHNS, CDR2 SASEGT, per germline. The CDR3 nucleotides read TGTGCCAGCAGCCGCGGGGGGCTGACAGATACGCAGTATTTT. It specifies CASSRGGLTDTQYF.

This clone was seen only a few times. The V call is TRBV28, the J call TRBJ2-3; no definite D call. This CDR3 region has 11 residues. Germline V gives CDR1 MDHEN, CDR2 SYDVKM. V lost 4 bases to trimming and J lost 5 bases, with 4 bases between them. CDR3 DNA: TGTGCCAGCAGTTCTCGAGATACGCAGTATTTT. Encoded protein: CASSSRDTQYF.

In regard to this clone: This sample also contains other DNA sequences that code for the same CDR3. The chain is built from TRBV20-1 and TRBJ2-5; D is unresolved. In germline, CDR1 is DFQATT, CDR2 SNEGSKA (reference sequence). The CDR3 runs to 11 residues. V was clipped by 3 bases and J by 5 bases, with 7 bases between them. As DNA, the CDR3 is TGCAGTGCTAGGCCCGGGGAGACCCAGTACTTC. As protein: CSARPGETQYF.